This T cell receptor beta chain stems from a study of siplizumab effects on memory and regulatory T cells (dated by TCRdb to 2018 to 2020). For the study in its entirety: The study examined how the anti-CD2 antibody siplizumab affects alloreactive T-cell subsets in allogeneic mixed lymphocyte reactions built from human PBMCs.

The investigation overall reported the following: The suppressive function of proliferating Tregs from siplizumab cultures was not functionally confirmed. Unstimulated naive T cells appeared more diverse than memory T cells, and naive cells seemed to contribute substantially to the alloresponse. Siplizumab significantly lowered the cumulative frequency of alloreactive sequences that could be traced to unstimulated CD4+ memory T cells. Because sequences at frequencies below about 10^-5 were poorly captured, only a minor fraction of alloreactive clones could be mapped back to unstimulated subsets. Among mappable alloreactive CD4+ clones, the Treg-derived fraction averaged about 75% with siplizumab versus roughly 30% in control reactions. Roughly 75-97% of proliferating CD4+ or CD8+ clones could not be assigned a naive or memory phenotype.

Library creation used the immunoSEQ multiplex PCR assay. Roughly 10^5 TCR templates per sample were assayed on the deep sequencing platform. Genomic DNA extracted from sorted T cells was used for TCRbeta CDR3 sequencing. As for the original processing: The R programming language was used for the clonal analysis of the TCRbeta CDR3 data. Comparing unstimulated samples against CFSE-low samples taken after the reaction was how alloreactive CD4+ and CD8+ clones were defined. Alloreactive CD4+ clones were assigned to regulatory or non-regulatory origin by matching sequences to sorted unstimulated Treg and non-Treg repertoires. The table comes from immuneACCESS by way of TCRdb, which keeps in-frame sequences with V and J called. Part of the clones is missing from these tables; in studies checked, under half for an unresolved V gene and the rest for unknown reasons. That table is the source of V, J and clone size, and D and trimming were worked out from the DNA. Recorded for this sample are about 100,000 clones; about 94% of them occurred a single time. The ten largest make up 1% to 1.5% of the sample.

Sorted unstimulated T cells, along with proliferating T cells recovered from mixed lymphocyte reactions, underwent TCRbeta CDR3 sequencing. Fresh whole blood from roughly ten HLA-typed healthy donors served as the source for isolating PBMCs. To map where alloreactive clones came from, unstimulated CD4+ non-regulatory T cells were FACS-sorted. Of note for this clone: The antigen it recognizes is unknown. Within one base of it there is no much larger clone, and no base qualities were kept.

The TCR sequence derives from a human donor in good health. Material: non-Treg CD4+ T cells sorted from blood. This specimen's cell subset or site label, per the study, means: FACS-sorted unstimulated CD4+ non-regulatory T cells.

For the CDR3, the sequence is CAWNYGQGWDGYTF. The sequence in DNA is TGTGCCTGGAACTATGGACAGGGGTGGGATGGCTACACCTTC. In this chain, TRBV30 is recombined with TRBJ1-2, with TRBD1 matching 9 junction bases. Counted from cysteine to phenylalanine, this CDR3 has 14 amino acids. The sequence is cut down to CDR3 DNA, 42 bases in frame from base 1. CDR1 is given as GTSNPN and CDR2 as SVGIG, both from the germline V gene (reference sequence). Trimming accounts for 4 bases at V and 6 bases at J, while the number of junction bases matched to no gene is 9.